Listed below are T cell receptor beta chains from one sample, sequenced in a study of cytomegalovirus exposure and HLA in healthy donors. The protocol was immunoSEQ multiplex PCR, while the TCRdb copy is restricted to in-frame clones and leaves out a portion. The sample lists roughly 130,000 clones; 84% were seen once. The material sequenced was PBMCs. Receptors originate from a man between 50 and 59 years old in good health and CMV-seronegative. Both conserved end residues are trimmed from each CDR3. The order of the fields is V gene, J gene, CDR3 protein.

>TRBV5-6|TRBJ1-5
ASSTLGSGDSNQPQH
>TRBV6-6|TRBJ1-6
ASSSRVGTGGSPLH
>TRBV7-9|TRBJ1-3
ASRPWVGSSGNTIY
>TRBV7-9|TRBJ1-1
ASRPKDRVNTEAF
>TRBV6-5|TRBJ1-6
ASSYSLTVQNSPLH
>TRBV15|TRBJ1-2
ATSRAPRGYGYT
>TRBV9|TRBJ2-2
ASSLPLAGGPGELF
>TRBV10-3|TRBJ1-6
AISEQGHNSPLH
>TRBV2|TRBJ1-1
ASRLTGGRTEAF
>TRBV10-3|TRBJ1-5
ASTGDSNQPQH
>TRBV2|TRBJ2-5
ASSKGTMRYQETQY
>TRBV11-2|TRBJ2-1
ASSLGLASYNEQF
>TRBV5-4|TRBJ2-2
ASSLEGQMNTGELF
>TRBV30|TRBJ2-2
AWSVRGGHAGELF
>TRBV5-6|TRBJ2-7
ASSLGIGRFSYEQY
>TRBV15|-
ATSISGAPSYEQY
>TRBV6-1|TRBJ2-7
ASTGTSGPGYEQY
>TRBV6-1|TRBJ2-7
ASSELGQETYEQY
>TRBV30|TRBJ1-2
ACERGPWLGYT
>TRBV19|TRBJ1-6
ASSTRTGHSPLH
>TRBV7-2|TRBJ1-2
ASSWQNSNYGYT
>TRBV30|TRBJ2-3
AWSFWRTSGVTDTQY
>TRBV25-1|TRBJ1-5
ASSAQGSNQPQH
>TRBV5-5|TRBJ2-5
ASSLEVTSGGKTQY
>TRBV13|TRBJ2-7
ASSLTGGTFYEQY
>TRBV19|TRBJ1-2
ASSPGTGIGYT
>TRBV28|-
ASNPISRWGGTYEQY
>TRBV2|TRBJ2-7
ATSGTPTYEQY
>TRBV27|TRBJ1-6
ASSNGQGVSPLH
>TRBV5-1|TRBJ2-3
ASSLGQVGDTQY
>TRBV29-1|TRBJ2-7
SAGGGYEQY
>TRBV4-1|TRBJ2-2
ASSPTTSSSIANTGELF
>TRBV25-1|TRBJ2-2
ASSDNRGTGNPGELF
>TRBV18|TRBJ2-7
ASSPPRGGRSYEQY
>TRBV9|TRBJ1-2
ASSPVPFYGYT
>TRBV2|TRBJ1-2
ASNYPGRGDYGYT
>TRBV30|TRBJ2-1
AWNTGGDNEQF
>TRBV20-1|TRBJ1-2
SARLRDGYT